Listed below are T cell receptor beta chains from one sample, sequenced in a study of blood T cell repertoires in COVID-19. Method: immunoSEQ multiplex PCR; TCRdb's copy keeps in-frame clones and lacks some. The sample yields about 480,000 clones, approximately 90% seen once. Material: PBMCs or T cells enriched from blood (not recorded which). The receptors stem from a woman aged 60-70 years who had recovered from COVID-19. CDR3s include the opening cysteine and the closing phenylalanine or tryptophan. A D gene is named only where the DNA matches it firmly. Part of the rows lack a size; the others show once, few, many or a class for expanded clones.

clone_size d_call j_call v_call cdr3_length cdr3_nt cdr3_aa
- - TRBJ1-2 TRBV5-5 14 TGTGCCAGCAGCTTCCTTGGGGGGGACTATGGCTACACCTTC CASSFLGGDYGYTF
- - TRBJ1-5 TRBV24-1 14 TGTGCCACCAGTGTAGGTGGGGGCGGTCAGCCCCAGCATTTT CATSVGGGGQPQHF
once TRBD1 TRBJ1-2 TRBV5-1 16 TGCGCCAGCAGCCCGAGCCCCACAGGGGCTAGGGGCGGCTACACCTTC CASSPSPTGARGGYTF
- TRBD1 TRBJ1-2 TRBV6-5 16 TGTGCCAGCAGTTACATCGACCGCACAGGGGTGGGTGGCTACACCTTC CASSYIDRTGVGGYTF
- - TRBJ2-5 TRBV19 14 TGTGCCAGTAGTATAAGGCGGGGACAAGAGACCCAGTACTTC CASSIRRGQETQYF
- TRBD1 TRBJ2-7 TRBV5-1 14 TGCGCCAGCAGCTTTCGGGGACAGGGGTACGAGCAGTACTTC CASSFRGQGYEQYF
- TRBD1 TRBJ1-2 TRBV5-5 13 TGTGCCAGCAGCTCGGACAGGGCCTATGGCTACACCTTC CASSSDRAYGYTF
- - TRBJ1-2 TRBV5-1 16 TGCGCCAGCAGCTTAAAGAAGGGGTTGCTGGATTATGGCTACACCTTC CASSLKKGLLDYGYTF
few - TRBJ1-3 TRBV6-5 14 TGTGCCAGCAGTTACGGGCGCTCTGGAAACACCATATATTTT CASSYGRSGNTIYF
- TRBD1 TRBJ1-2 TRBV29-1 13 TGCAGCGTTCCCCCTACGACAGGGATGGGCTACACCTTC CSVPPTTGMGYTF
- - TRBJ2-7 TRBV11-2 12 TGTGCCAGCAGCTTATTGTCAGGGCATGAATACTTC CASSLLSGHEYF
- - TRBJ1-1 TRBV11-3 12 TGTGCCAGCAGCTTCTCCGGGGCTGAAGCTTTCTTT CASSFSGAEAFF
- - TRBJ2-2 TRBV10-3 15 TGTGCCACTTTCATGGGCAGGGCGAACACCGGGGAGCTGTTTTTT CATFMGRANTGELFF
- TRBD1 TRBJ2-7 TRBV24-1 13 TGTGCCACCAGTGGACAGGGGGGGTACGAGCAGTACTTC CATSGQGGYEQYF
- - TRBJ1-6 TRBV18 15 TGTGCCAGCTCACCAGTGGCAGGGCGAAATTCACCCCTCCACTTT CASSPVAGRNSPLHF
- TRBD1 TRBJ2-1 TRBV5-6 16 TGTGCCAGCAGCTTGAGACGGACAGGGGGTTCTAATGAGCAGTTCTTC CASSLRRTGGSNEQFF
- - TRBJ1-2 TRBV6-1 13 TGTGCCAGCAGTGAAGGACGTCCGGAGGGCTACACCTTC CASSEGRPEGYTF
- - TRBJ2-5 TRBV29-1 14 TGCAGCGTTGAAGATCGCGACAGGCAAGAGACCCAGTACTTC CSVEDRDRQETQYF
- TRBD1 TRBJ1-6 TRBV2 16 TGTGCCAGCAGACAGGGGGTGAGCTCCTATAATTCACCCCTCCACTTT CASRQGVSSYNSPLHF
- TRBD2 TRBJ2-3 TRBV4-1 13 TGCGCCAGCAGCCAAATACTAGCGGATACGCAGTATTTT CASSQILADTQYF
- TRBD1 TRBJ1-1 TRBV6-5 16 TGTGCCAGCAGTTCCCCGGGACAGGGGCTGAACACTGAAGCTTTCTTT CASSSPGQGLNTEAFF
- - TRBJ1-6 TRBV9 15 TGTGCCAGCAGCGTAGACGGCAGGGGAAATTCACCCCTCCACTTT CASSVDGRGNSPLHF
- TRBD1 TRBJ2-3 TRBV4-2 16 TGTGCCAGCAGCCCTTCAGGGGGCACTAGCACAGATACGCAGTATTTT CASSPSGGTSTDTQYF
- TRBD1 TRBJ1-4 TRBV29-1 14 TGCAGCGTTCGCTCGGGACAGGGTGCTGAAAAACTGTTTTTT CSVRSGQGAEKLFF
- TRBD1 TRBJ1-5 TRBV2 14 TGTGCCAGCGGCGGGGACAGGGCGAGTCAGCCCCAGCATTTT CASGGDRASQPQHF
- - TRBJ1-2 TRBV10-3 15 TGTGCCATCAGTGGATCCAACAGGGTTACCGATGGCTACACCTTC CAISGSNRVTDGYTF
- - TRBJ1-3 TRBV19 12 TGTGCCAGTACTTCGTCCGGAAACACCATATATTTT CASTSSGNTIYF
- - TRBJ1-2 TRBV24-1 14 TGTGCCACCAGTGATCCCCTGAGCGACTATGGCTACACCTTC CATSDPLSDYGYTF
- - TRBJ2-7 TRBV19 12 TGTGCCAGTAGTAAGGGGCGATACGAGCAGTACTTC CASSKGRYEQYF
- TRBD1 TRBJ2-1 TRBV3-1/TRBV3-2 16 TGTGCCAGCAGCCCCCGACAGGGGAGCTCCTACAATGAGCAGTTCTTC CASSPRQGSSYNEQFF
- - TRBJ2-3 TRBV10-3 15 TGTGCCATCAGTGGTACCTCCGGGGTTACAGATACGCAGTATTTT CAISGTSGVTDTQYF
- - TRBJ1-3 TRBV11-2 14 TGTGCCAGCAGCATGGACAGCTCTGGAAACACCATATATTTT CASSMDSSGNTIYF
- - TRBJ2-7 TRBV5-6 13 TGTGCCAGCAGTGGGGGGACCTTCTACGAGCAGTACTTC CASSGGTFYEQYF
- - TRBJ1-2 TRBV7-2 13 TGTGCCAGCAGCTTTTCAACAGGTTATGGCTACACCTTC CASSFSTGYGYTF
- TRBD1 TRBJ2-7 TRBV12-3/TRBV12-4 13 TGTGCCAGCAGTGGACAGGGGGCTACCGAGCAGTACTTC CASSGQGATEQYF
- TRBD1 TRBJ2-2 TRBV19 16 TGTGCCAGTAGTGACGGGGGACAGGCGAACACCGGGGAGCTGTTTTTT CASSDGGQANTGELFF
- - TRBJ2-2 TRBV5-4 13 TGTGCCAGCAGCTGGGGCTTGGAGAAGGAGCTGTTTTTT CASSWGLEKELFF
- TRBD1 TRBJ1-5 TRBV4-2 14 TGTGCCAGCAGCTCGGGGGACAGAAATCAGCCCCAGCATTTT CASSSGDRNQPQHF
- - TRBJ2-6 TRBV4-1 17 TGCGCCAGCAGCCTCCCTACGTCCGGCTCTGGGGCCAACGTCCTGACTTTC CASSLPTSGSGANVLTF
- - TRBJ2-5 TRBV3-1/TRBV3-2 17 TGTGCCAGCAGCCCAACTTCGAGGGGGACCCTCGGGGAGACCCAGTACTTC CASSPTSRGTLGETQYF
- - TRBJ1-3 TRBV12-3/TRBV12-4 13 TGTGCCAGCAGCCTGACAGCTGGAAACACCATATATTTT CASSLTAGNTIYF
- TRBD2 TRBJ2-1 TRBV19 15 TGTGCCAGTAGAAGGACTAGCGGGGGGAGCAATGAGCAGTTCTTC CASRRTSGGSNEQFF
few - TRBJ1-3 TRBV7-2 13 TGTGCCAGCAGTCCCGGGACAGGAAACACCATATATTTT CASSPGTGNTIYF
- - TRBJ2-2 TRBV5-4 16 TGTGCCAGCAGCTTGTCGGCAGGATCGAACACCGGGGAGCTGTTTTTT CASSLSAGSNTGELFF
- - TRBJ2-2 TRBV2 16 TGTGCCAGCAGCTTAAAAAGGACAGAGAACACCGGGGAGCTGTTTTTT CASSLKRTENTGELFF
- TRBD1 TRBJ1-1 TRBV27 14 TGTGCCAGCAGTTTAGACAGGGGCAACACTGAAGCTTTCTTT CASSLDRGNTEAFF
- TRBD1 TRBJ1-6 TRBV5-4 15 TGTGCCAGCAGCCCAGTGACAGGGGGGGATTCACCCCTCCACTTT CASSPVTGGDSPLHF